The rows below give T cell receptor beta chains drawn from one sample of a study of CD8+ T cells in alopecia areata. The protocol was immunoSEQ multiplex PCR, while the TCRdb copy is restricted to in-frame clones and leaves out a portion. This table holds 10,000 to 15,000 clones, approximately 52% found once. Sequenced input: skin. The receptor source for this set is a human donor with alopecia areata. CDR3s leave out the opening cysteine and the closing phenylalanine or tryptophan. Fields, in order: V gene, CDR3 protein.

TRBV15 ATSTRTSGTYEQY
TRBV5-1 ASSLGSNQPQH
TRBV4-1 ASSPTSGTYLLGYGYT
TRBV7-3 ASGVSGSEQF
TRBV6-5 ASTRSYSNTGELF
TRBV13 ASSLDGDDTEAF
TRBV4-3 ASSPGLAGGPDTGELF
TRBV5-1 ASSPFVGEQF
TRBV2 ASRTAGARTDTQY
TRBV6-5 ASSYFPGGDYGYT
TRBV7-6 ASSYGVTYEQY
TRBV9 ASSSRDFGEQY
TRBV5-6 ASSFLAEQF
TRBV30 AWRTRTGNQPQH
TRBV10-3 AISEGQGPDTQY
TRBV27 ASSWTGFSTDTQY
TRBV6-1 ASSELFLGGIGYT
TRBV18 ASSPPGRDSDTQY
TRBV7-8 ASSLIGTAQGETQY
TRBV5-1 ASSWSSGELF
TRBV28 ASSPQVLAKNIQY
TRBV9 ASSVGGGRGETQY
TRBV19 ASSISVELGWSSYNEQF
TRBV7-9 ASSSGLRTVYNEQF
TRBV5-6 ASSSIQQDTEAF
TRBV19 ASQTPGQGAPGELF
TRBV7-2 ASSLEFNRNEQF
TRBV20-1 SPGLAYEQY
TRBV7-7 ASSRSGERETQY
TRBV7-8 ASSLELWADTQY
TRBV10-2 ASSEPLAGGQETQY
TRBV4-1 ASSHGQTSTDTQY
TRBV4-1 ASSQDPGLNEQF
TRBV30 AWSVGDPSTDTQY
TRBV19 ASSRDRLGSQPQH
TRBV27 ASSLRGTVETNTGELF
TRBV9 ASSVGGRYTNSEAF
TRBV7-2 ASSSQGGAYYEQY
TRBV7-8 ASSLVENTEAF
TRBV7-3 ASSLCRGRGSNQPQH
TRBV5-5 ASSYTSGQETQY
TRBV18 ASSPDRGSYT
TRBV7-2 ASSLDWHEQY
TRBV11-1 ASSLLAGTDTQY
TRBV5-1 ASSLVFERPGETQY
TRBV9 ASSGEGFAGGCEQY
TRBV7-9 ASSLPPGARTDTQY
TRBV19 ASSWSGQVDTQY
TRBV10-1 ATGGDGGGEQF